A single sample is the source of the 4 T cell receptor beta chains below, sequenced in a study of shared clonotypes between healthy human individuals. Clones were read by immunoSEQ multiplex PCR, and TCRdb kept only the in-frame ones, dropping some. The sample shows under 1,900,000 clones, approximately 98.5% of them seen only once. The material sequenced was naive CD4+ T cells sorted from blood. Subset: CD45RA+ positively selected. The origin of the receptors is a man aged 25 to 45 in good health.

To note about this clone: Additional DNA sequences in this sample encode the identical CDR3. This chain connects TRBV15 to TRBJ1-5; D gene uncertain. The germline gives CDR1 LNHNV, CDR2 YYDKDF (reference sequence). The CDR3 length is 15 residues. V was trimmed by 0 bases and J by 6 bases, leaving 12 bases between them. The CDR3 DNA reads TGTGCCACCAGCAGAGAAGCCGGCGGTAGTCAGCCCCAGCATTTT. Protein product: CATSREAGGSQPQHF.

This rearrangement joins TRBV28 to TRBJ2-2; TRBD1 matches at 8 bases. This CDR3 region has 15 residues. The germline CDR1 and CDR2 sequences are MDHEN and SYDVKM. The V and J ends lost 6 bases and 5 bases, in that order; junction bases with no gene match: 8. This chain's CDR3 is CASSPGTGVTGELFF. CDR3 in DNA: TGTGCCAGCAGCCCCGGGACAGGAGTTACCGGGGAGCTGTTTTTT.

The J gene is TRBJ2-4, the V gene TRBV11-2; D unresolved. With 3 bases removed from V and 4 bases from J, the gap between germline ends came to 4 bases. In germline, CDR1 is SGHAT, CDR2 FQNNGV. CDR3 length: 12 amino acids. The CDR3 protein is CASSFQKNIQYF. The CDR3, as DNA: TGTGCCAGCAGCTTCCAGAAAAACATTCAGTACTTC.

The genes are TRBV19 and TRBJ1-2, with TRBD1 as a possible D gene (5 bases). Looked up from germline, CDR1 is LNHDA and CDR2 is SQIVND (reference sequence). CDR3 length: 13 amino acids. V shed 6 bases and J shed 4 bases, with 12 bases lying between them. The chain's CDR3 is CASSEGHGYGYTF. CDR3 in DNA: TGTGCCAGTAGCGAGGGGCACGGCTATGGCTACACCTTC. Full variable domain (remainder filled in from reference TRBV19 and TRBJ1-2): DGGITQSPKYLFRKEGQNVTLSCEQNLNHDAMYWYRQDPGQGLRLIYYSQIVNDFQKGDIAEGYSVSREKKESFPLTVTSAQKNPTAFYLCASSEGHGYGYTFGSGTRLTVV.